The 18 T cell receptor beta chains presented below share a single source sample, sequenced in a study of T-cell reconstitution after alpha-beta-depleted transplantation in children. During its preparation, the TCRbeta library received unique molecular identifiers. TCRdb processed the PCR reads anew with MiXCR; each CDR3 protein has one entry. The sample contains about 540,000 distinct CDR3 sequences, about 18% of which appear only once. Source: PBMCs from the stem cell graft donor, taken from the stem cell graft. The origin of the receptors is a human donor who donated a stem cell graft to a child with acute lymphoblastic leukemia.

V usage is TRBV7-2 and J usage is TRBJ1-5; D is undetermined. The CDR3 runs to 16 residues. The V gene's germline CDR1 is SGHTA and CDR2 FQGNSA. V dropped 3 bases and J dropped 7 bases, with 19 bases sitting between them. In nucleotides, the CDR3 is TGTGCCAGCAGCTTTTGGGCGGGAGGTGACAACCAGCCCCAGCATTTT. It is translated as CASSFWAGGDNQPQHF. The full variable domain, with the rest looked up from reference TRBV7-2 and TRBJ1-5, is GAGVSQSPSNKVTEKGKDVELRCDPISGHTALYWYRQSLGQGLEFLIYFQGNSAPDKSGLPSDRFSAERTGGSVSTLTIQRTQQEDSAVYLCASSFWAGGDNQPQHFGDGTRLSIL.

This clonotype was picked up a small number of times. The J gene is TRBJ2-5, the V gene TRBV19, with TRBD2 identical over 8 bases. This CDR3 contains 15 residues. CDR1 is LNHDA and CDR2 is SQIVND in the germline V gene (reference sequence). V was pared by 3 bases and J by 4 bases, with 7 bases of the junction left unmatched. This CDR3 reads CASSIGIGGGETQYF. Written as DNA, the CDR3 is TGTGCCAGTAGTATTGGGATCGGGGGGGGAGAGACCCAGTACTTC.

This clonotype was counted between two and nine times. The chain couples TRBV5-1 to TRBJ2-7; D remains ambiguous. Germline V gives CDR1 SGHRS, CDR2 YFSETQ. Trimming pared 2 bases from V and 7 bases from J, leaving 7 bases between. This CDR3 spans 11 amino acids. The CDR3 sequence is CASSFAREQYF. Written as DNA, the CDR3 is TGCGCCAGCAGCTTTGCAAGGGAGCAGTACTTC.

This clonotype was detected only a few times. The chain has TRBV3-1 and TRBJ2-2, with 11 bases fitting TRBD2. V was pared by 6 bases and J by 1 base, with 10 bases of the junction left unmatched. Germline V gene lookup returns CDR1 LGHDT and CDR2 YNNKEL (reference sequence). The CDR3 contains 18 residues. The DNA of the CDR3 is TGTGCCAGCAGTATAACGCTAGGGACTAGCGGGAACACCGGGGAGCTGTTTTTT. It specifies CASSITLGTSGNTGELFF.

This chain connects TRBV10-3 to TRBJ1-2; 8 bases are a match to TRBD1. The V gene's germline CDR1 is ENHRY and CDR2 SYGVKD. The CDR3 is 16 amino acids. V gave up 2 bases and J gave up 0 bases; unmatched junction bases: 5. The CDR3 DNA follows: TGTGCCATCAGTGAGCCTGACAGGGGAGCTAACTATGGCTACACCTTC. It translates to CAISEPDRGANYGYTF.

The chain carries TRBV5-1 and TRBJ2-7; a possible D gene is TRBD2 (5 bases). V lost 3 bases to trimming and J lost 2 bases, with 9 bases between them. This CDR3 comprises 13 residues. CDR1 is SGHRS, CDR2 YFSETQ, per germline. CDR3 sequence: CASSWETTYEQYF. The CDR3 DNA reads TGCGCCAGCAGCTGGGAGACTACCTACGAGCAGTACTTC.

This chain connects TRBV5-6 to TRBJ2-5; 11 nucleotides match TRBD2. CDR3 length: 17 residues. Trimming at V came to 4 bases and at J to 5 bases, leaving 13 bases not matched to a gene. Per germline, CDR1 SGHDT and CDR2 YYEEEE. CDR3: CASSATFSGRAEETQYF. In DNA form, the CDR3 reads TGTGCCAGCAGCGCGACGTTTAGCGGGAGGGCCGAGGAGACCCAGTACTTC.

This clonotype was counted between two and nine times. The chain carries TRBV5-5 and TRBJ2-2; no clear D. The ends were cut back, 2 bases at V and 4 bases at J, with 21 bases in the middle. CDR3 length: 18 amino acids. Germline V gene sequence: CDR1 SGHKS, CDR2 YYEKEE (reference sequence). Here the CDR3 DNA reads TGTGCCAGCAGCTTTATAAGGTCACGGGCGTCCCTCACCGGGGAGCTGTTTTTT. Translation: CASSFIRSRASLTGELFF.

J is TRBJ1-2 and V is TRBV7-9, with TRBD1 matching over 9 bases. Germline-derived CDR1 and CDR2 are SEHNR and FQNEAQ (reference sequence). The CDR3 is 15 residues long. Losses at the gene ends were 5 bases for V and 4 bases for J; bases not matched to a gene: 8. CDR3 protein: CASSRTGEGVYGYTF. Here the CDR3 DNA reads TGTGCCAGCAGCCGGACAGGGGAGGGGGTCTATGGCTACACCTTC.

This chain connects TRBV25-1 to TRBJ2-5; 10 bases map to TRBD1. The CDR3 runs to 16 residues. Germline V lookup: CDR1 MGHDK, CDR2 SYGVNS. The J segment lost 2 bases and the V segment lost 4 bases, leaving 7 bases of the junction unmatched. The CDR3 is CASSGGTGELQETQYF. The CDR3 nucleotides are TGTGCCAGCAGTGGGGGGACAGGGGAATTACAAGAGACCCAGTACTTC.

This clonotype was counted a few times. The chain combines TRBV2 with TRBJ2-1, with a possible D match to TRBD2 (6 bases). This CDR3 has 15 residues. Germline loops: CDR1 SNHLY, CDR2 FYNNEI. Trimming took off 4 bases at V and 6 bases at J, with 16 bases between the two ends. As DNA, the CDR3 is TGTGCCAGCAGTGGTTTGGGGGGAGAAGGCAATGAGCAGTTCTTC. Protein product: CASSGLGGEGNEQFF. The variable domain in full, with the rest retrieved from reference TRBV2 and TRBJ2-1, is EPEVTQTPSHQVTQMGQEVILRCVPISNHLYFYWYRQILGQKVEFLVSFYNNEISEKSEIFDDQFSVERPDGSNFTLKIRSTKLEDSAMYFCASSGLGGEGNEQFFGPGTRLTVL.

The genes are TRBV7-2 and TRBJ2-1; TRBD2 is a possible D gene (6 bases). The CDR3 consists of 15 residues. From germline, CDR1 is SGHTA and CDR2 FQGNSA. Trimming pared 6 bases from V and 0 bases from J, leaving 12 bases between. The CDR3 loop is CASRLGLSSYNEQFF. The CDR3 DNA sequence: TGTGCCAGCAGACTCGGACTAAGCTCCTACAATGAGCAGTTCTTC.

This chain links TRBV3-1 with TRBJ2-6; D perhaps matches TRBD1 (5 bases). Germline CDR1 LGHDT, CDR2 YNNKEL (reference sequence). The length of the CDR3 is 18 residues. V gave up 7 bases and J gave up 0 bases, with 19 bases separating them. CDR3 nucleotides: TGTGCCAGCACCCAGGGCATGGGATCTCACTCTGGGGCCAACGTCCTGACTTTC. This codes for CASTQGMGSHSGANVLTF. Together with reference TRBV3-1 and TRBJ2-6, the CDR3 gives the full variable domain: DTAVSQTPKYLVTQMGNDKSIKCEQNLGHDTMYWYKQDSKKFLKIMFSYNNKELIINETVPNRFSPKSPDKAHLNLHINSLELGDSAVYFCASTQGMGSHSGANVLTFGAGSRLTVL.

This chain joins TRBV9 and TRBJ2-7; D perhaps matches TRBD2 (6 bases). V shed 0 bases and J shed 5 bases, with 12 bases lying between them. CDR3 length: 14 amino acids. Germline CDR1 is SGDLS and CDR2 is YYNGEE. CDR3 nucleotide sequence: TGTGCCAGCAGCGTAGATGGACTAATAAACGAGCAGTACTTC. Translating gives CASSVDGLINEQYF. Complete variable domain (other parts from reference TRBV9 and TRBJ2-7): DSGVTQTPKHLITATGQRVTLRCSPRSGDLSVYWYQQSLDQGLQFLIQYYNGEERAKGNILERFSAQQFPDLHSELNLSSLELGDSALYFCASSVDGLINEQYFGPGTRLTVT.

The gene calls are TRBV7-9 and TRBJ2-2, with unresolved D. CDR3 length: 12 amino acids. Germline V lookup: CDR1 SEHNR, CDR2 FQNEAQ (reference sequence). With 3 bases removed from V and 6 bases from J, the gap between germline ends came to 5 bases. DNA of the CDR3: TGTGCCAGCAGCTTTCCGGCCGGGGAGCTGTTTTTT. It codes for CASSFPAGELFF.

V usage is TRBV7-9 and J usage is TRBJ2-5; no clear D gene. Germline CDR1 and CDR2: SEHNR and FQNEAQ (reference sequence). Deletions cut 5 bases from V and 5 bases from J, with 15 bases between. The CDR3 has 14 residues. The chain's CDR3 is CASSLGGYRETQYF. CDR3 coding DNA: TGTGCCAGCAGCCTGGGTGGATATCGGGAGACCCAGTACTTC.

J is TRBJ1-1 and V is TRBV11-1; D gene unclear. In germline, CDR1 is SGHAT, CDR2 FQDESV (reference sequence). The CDR3 is 15 amino acids. V was pared by 2 bases and J by 7 bases, with 17 bases between. The CDR3 DNA sequence: TGTGCCAGCAGCTTACCGCAGCCCCTTGGCGGTGAAGCTTTCTTT. Translating gives CASSLPQPLGGEAFF.

The chain carries TRBV6-5 and TRBJ1-5; weak D call: TRBD1 (5 bases). With 4 bases removed from V and 0 bases from J, the gap between germline ends came to 10 bases. This CDR3 has 15 amino acids. Germline V gene data show CDR1 as MNHEY and CDR2 as SVGAGI. CDR3 protein: CASSWDVPSNQPQHF. CDR3 coding DNA: TGTGCCAGCAGTTGGGACGTCCCTAGCAATCAGCCCCAGCATTTT.